The source of this TCR beta chain is a study of T cell repertoires in cytomegalovirus infection. This clonotype came up many times. Its antigen is as yet unknown. One entry per CDR3 protein, called by TCRdb with MiXCR from the reads. The sample shows fewer than 850,000 distinct CDR3 sequences, 25% to 30% of them seen only once. V lost 6 bases and J lost 3, with 11 bases in between. This CDR3 contains 14 residues. This material consisted of cultured CD8+ T cells from PBMCs, taken from culture after CMV antigen stimulation. The clonotype comes from a human donor in good health (CMV status not recorded). Some clones in this sample may be carry-over from other donors' samples. The V call is TRBV12-3 or TRBV12-4, the J call TRBJ1-4; weak D call: TRBD1 (5 bases). This CDR3 reads CASSRGGPNEKLFF. CDR3 in DNA: TGTGCCAGCAGCCGCGGGGGTCCTAATGAAAAACTGTTTTTT.